This T cell receptor (beta chain) originates from a study of blood T cell repertoires in COVID-19. At the level of the study: The United States, Italy and Spain provided the acute and convalescent COVID-19 samples. From T cells, B-cell-depleted T cells, or PBMCs came the material, which was cDNA or gDNA.

Authors' processing steps: Scientists estimated how many nucleated cells there were by amplifying reference gene primers. Using immunoSEQ multiplex PCR, the repertoire was profiled, and TCRdb retains in-frame clones only, with some absent. V and J calls and clone size come straight from that table; D and trimming were deduced from the DNA. The sample has hundreds of thousands of clones, 88% seen once. With 6 bases clipped from V and 9 bases from J, the junction kept 8 bases outside the gene matches. Germline V CDR1 and CDR2: LGHNA, YSLEER. The CDR3 spans 15 residues. The sequence derives from a woman aged 25 to 45 who had recovered from COVID-19. The rearrangement links TRBV4-3 to TRBJ2-1, with TRBD2 identical over 13 bases. Sequencing used peripheral blood. The chain's CDR3 is CASSYTSGGVSEQFF. The CDR3 region has the DNA TGCGCCAGCAGTTACACTAGCGGGGGGGTTAGTGAGCAGTTCTTC.